This entry lists 14 T cell receptor beta chains sequenced from one sample in a study of blood T cell repertoires in COVID-19. The table came from immunoSEQ multiplex PCR; TCRdb's copy has only in-frame clones and leaves some out. This sample has fewer than 250,000 clones, with about nine tenths found just once. Source material: PBMCs or T cells enriched from blood (not recorded which). These receptors were collected from a woman under 40 with acute COVID-19.

The chain employs TRBV5-1 and TRBJ2-1; possible D gene TRBD1, 6 bases. The CDR3 has 13 amino acids. Germline CDR1 reads SGHRS; CDR2 reads YFSETQ. V shed 3 bases and J shed 8 bases, with 12 bases lying between them. CDR3 protein: CASSSTGSHEQFF. DNA of the CDR3: TGCGCCAGCAGCTCCACAGGGTCGCATGAGCAGTTCTTC.

The CDR3 reads CAWTFRGAREKLFF. CDR3 DNA: TGTGCCTGGACCTTCAGGGGCGCCCGCGAAAAACTGTTTTTT. V gene TRBV30 combines with J gene TRBJ1-4, with D possibly being TRBD1 (6 bases). CDR1 GTSNPN and CDR2 SVGIG come from the germline V gene (reference sequence). V lost 4 bases, J lost 8 bases, and 17 bases lay in between. The CDR3 is 14 amino acids. Filled out from reference TRBV30 and TRBJ1-4, the complete variable domain reads SQTIHQWPATLVQPVGSPLSLECTVEGTSNPNLYWYRQAAGRGLQLLFYSVGIGQISSEVPQNLSASRPQDRQFILSSKKLLLSDSGFYLCAWTFRGAREKLFFGSGTQLSVL.

V is TRBV7-2 and J is TRBJ2-1; 7 positions agree with TRBD1. The CDR3 contains 15 residues. The V segment lost 6 bases and the J segment 0 bases; nucleotides outside the gene matches: 5. In germline, CDR1 is SGHTA, CDR2 FQGNSA. The CDR3 coding sequence is TGTGCCAGCAGGGGCAGGGACAGCTCCTACAATGAGCAGTTCTTC. Amino acids: CASRGRDSSYNEQFF.

As for this clone: Within the sample, other DNA sequences also encode this same CDR3. The rearrangement links TRBV7-9 to TRBJ1-2; D is ambiguous. Germline lookup yields CDR1 SEHNR and CDR2 FQNEAQ (reference sequence). The CDR3 is 14 amino acids. V lost 5 bases, J lost 2 bases, and 12 bases lay in between. The CDR3 loop is CASSPSGGNYGYTF. Here the CDR3 DNA reads TGTGCCAGCAGCCCCTCAGGAGGCAACTATGGCTACACCTTC.

This clone was seen only a few times. J is TRBJ2-3 and V is TRBV3-1 (or the pseudogene TRBV3-2), with D possibly TRBD2 on 7 matching bases. Germline CDR1 LGHDT, CDR2 YNNKEL (reference sequence). The CDR3 is made up of 16 amino acids. Trimming cost V 5 bases and J 2 bases, with 17 bases left between them. CDR3 coding DNA: TGTGCCAGCAGCTGGGGAGGGGGGCTCCACACAGATACGCAGTATTTT. This translates into CASSWGGGLHTDTQYF.

V is TRBV5-1 and J is TRBJ2-3, with 10 nucleotides matching TRBD1. Germline V CDR1 and CDR2: SGHRS, YFSETQ. The CDR3 runs to 15 residues. The J segment lost 4 bases and the V segment lost 4 bases, leaving 6 bases of the junction unmatched. The CDR3 DNA reads as TGCGCCAGCAGCGTGGGACAGGGGCTTTCAGATACGCAGTATTTT. It translates to CASSVGQGLSDTQYF.

The V gene is TRBV5-1, the J gene TRBJ1-3; 12 nucleotides agree with TRBD1. This CDR3 spans 15 amino acids. Losses at the gene ends were 4 bases for V and 5 bases for J; bases not matched to a gene: 4. CDR1 and CDR2 from the germline V gene are SGHRS and YFSETQ. The CDR3 nucleotides are TGCGCCAGCAGCGGAGGGACAGGGGGCAGAAACACCATATATTTT. Its protein is CASSGGTGGRNTIYF.

This clone was seen a handful of times. V is TRBV10-2 and J is TRBJ1-2, with D uncertain. Trimming shortened V by 10 bases and J by 13 bases, and 25 bases separated the two germline ends. Germline assignment: CDR1 WSHSY and CDR2 SAAADI. The CDR3 has 13 amino acids. The CDR3 protein is CATSHGEGLPSTF. CDR3 nucleotides: TGCGCCACCTCACACGGGGAGGGCCTCCCCTCCACCTTC.

The rearrangement uses TRBV28 and TRBJ2-6, with TRBD1 as a possible D gene (6 bases). The CDR3 is 16 amino acids. The germline gives CDR1 MDHEN, CDR2 SYDVKM. With 6 bases removed from V and 0 bases from J, the gap between germline ends came to 12 bases. This CDR3 is CASSPTRGSGANVLTF. The DNA of the CDR3 is TGTGCCAGCAGCCCTACCAGGGGCTCTGGGGCCAACGTCCTGACTTTC.

The J gene is TRBJ1-2, the V gene TRBV6-1; no definite D call. This CDR3 contains 14 residues. Germline V gene data show CDR1 as MNHNS and CDR2 as SASEGT. V was pared by 0 bases and J by 4 bases, with 9 bases between. CDR3 bases: TGTGCCAGCAGTGAAGCACCAGGCCCCTATGGCTACACCTTC. Its protein is CASSEAPGPYGYTF.

This sequence joins TRBV6-6 and TRBJ2-1, with unresolved D. This CDR3 has 14 amino acids. CDR1 is MNHNY, CDR2 SVGAGI, per germline (reference sequence). Deletions cut 0 bases from V and 8 bases from J, with 11 bases between. The CDR3 loop is CASSYSNLEDEQFF. CDR3 in DNA: TGTGCCAGCAGTTACTCGAATTTAGAGGATGAGCAGTTCTTC.

The count of this clone is one. V usage is TRBV5-5 and J usage is TRBJ1-2; tentative D call: TRBD1 (6 bases). V lost 4 bases and J lost 4, with 14 bases in between. The CDR3 is 14 amino acids. Germline CDR1 is SGHKS and CDR2 is YYEKEE (reference sequence). The CDR3 DNA follows: TGTGCCAGCAGCACGCACAGGGATTCCTATGGCTACACCTTC. It translates to CASSTHRDSYGYTF.

This rearrangement joins TRBV2 to TRBJ1-5; no reliable D call. The germline CDR1 and CDR2 sequences are SNHLY and FYNNEI. CDR3 length: 15 amino acids. Trimming removed 4 bases from V and 4 bases from J, with 14 bases in between. This CDR3 is CASSAEIYENQPQHF. In DNA, the CDR3 is TGTGCCAGCAGTGCCGAGATCTATGAGAATCAGCCCCAGCATTTT.

This clone turned up a few times. The chain employs TRBV2 and TRBJ1-1; maybe TRBD1 (6 bases). The length of the CDR3 is 11 residues. CDR1 and CDR2 from the germline V gene are SNHLY and FYNNEI. V gave up 5 bases and J gave up 5 bases, with 6 bases separating them. The CDR3 sequence: CASSRGTEAFF. The CDR3 DNA reads TGTGCCAGCAGTAGGGGGACTGAAGCTTTCTTT.